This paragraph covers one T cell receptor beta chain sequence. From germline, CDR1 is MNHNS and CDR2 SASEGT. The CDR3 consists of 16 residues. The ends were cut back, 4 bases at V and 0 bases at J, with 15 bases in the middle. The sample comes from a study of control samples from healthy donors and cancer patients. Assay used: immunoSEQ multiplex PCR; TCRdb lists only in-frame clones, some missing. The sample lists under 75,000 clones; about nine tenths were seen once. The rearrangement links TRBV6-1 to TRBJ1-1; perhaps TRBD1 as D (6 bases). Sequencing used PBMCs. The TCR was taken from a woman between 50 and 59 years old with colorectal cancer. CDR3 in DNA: TGTGCCAGCAGTGGTAAAACACAGGGTTTGAACACTGAAGCTTTCTTT. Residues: CASSGKTQGLNTEAFF.